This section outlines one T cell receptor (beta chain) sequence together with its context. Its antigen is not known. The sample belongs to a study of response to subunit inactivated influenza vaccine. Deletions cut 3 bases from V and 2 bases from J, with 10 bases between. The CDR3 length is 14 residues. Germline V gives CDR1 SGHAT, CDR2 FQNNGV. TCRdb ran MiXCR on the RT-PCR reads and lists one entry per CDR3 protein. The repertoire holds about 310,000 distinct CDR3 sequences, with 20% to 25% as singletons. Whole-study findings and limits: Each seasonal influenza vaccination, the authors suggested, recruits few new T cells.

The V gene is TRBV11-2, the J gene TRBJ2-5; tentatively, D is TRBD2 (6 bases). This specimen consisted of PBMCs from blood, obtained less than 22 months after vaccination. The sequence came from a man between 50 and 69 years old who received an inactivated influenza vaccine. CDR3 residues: CASSFGLTQETQYF. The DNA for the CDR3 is TGTGCCAGCAGCTTTGGACTAACACAAGAGACCCAGTACTTC.